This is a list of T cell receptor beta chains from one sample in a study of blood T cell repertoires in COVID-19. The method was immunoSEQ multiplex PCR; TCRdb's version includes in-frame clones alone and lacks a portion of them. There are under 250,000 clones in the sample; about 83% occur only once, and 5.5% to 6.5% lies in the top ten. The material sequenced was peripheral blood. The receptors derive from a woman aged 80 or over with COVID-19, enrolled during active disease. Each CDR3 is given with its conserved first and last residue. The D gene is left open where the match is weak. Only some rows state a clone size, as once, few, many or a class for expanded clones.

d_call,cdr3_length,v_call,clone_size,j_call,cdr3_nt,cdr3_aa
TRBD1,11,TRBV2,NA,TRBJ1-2,TGTGCCAGCGACAGGGGCTATGGCTACACCTTC,CASDRGYGYTF
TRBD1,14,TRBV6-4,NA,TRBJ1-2,TGTGCCAGCAGTGACGGACAGGGAAACTATGGCTACACCTTC,CASSDGQGNYGYTF
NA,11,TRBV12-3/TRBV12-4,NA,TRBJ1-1,TGTGCCAGCAGTCAGGCCTCAGGAGCTTTCTTT,CASSQASGAFF
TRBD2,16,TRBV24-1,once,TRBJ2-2,TGTGCCACCAGTGATCCAGTAGCGGGGGGTGCAGGGGAGCTGTTTTTT,CATSDPVAGGAGELFF
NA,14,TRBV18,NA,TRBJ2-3,TGTGCCAGCTCACCTAACAGGAACACAGATACGCAGTATTTT,CASSPNRNTDTQYF
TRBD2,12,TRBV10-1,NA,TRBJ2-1,TGCGCCAGCTCCCGACTAGCGGGGACCCAGGTCTTC,CASSRLAGTQVF
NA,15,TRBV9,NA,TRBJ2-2,TGTGCCAGCAGCGTAGATAAACTTACCACCGGGGAGCTGTTTTTT,CASSVDKLTTGELFF
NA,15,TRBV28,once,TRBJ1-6,TGTGCCAGCAGCCCTTTCAGCAGGGGAAATTCACCCCTCCACTTT,CASSPFSRGNSPLHF
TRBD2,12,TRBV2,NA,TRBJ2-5,TGTGCCAGCAGCTCGACTAGCGGGGGCTCTAACTTC,CASSSTSGGSNF
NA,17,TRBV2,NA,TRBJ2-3,TGTGCCAGCAGTGAAGCGCCCGCTATCCGGGGCACAGATACGCAGTATTTT,CASSEAPAIRGTDTQYF
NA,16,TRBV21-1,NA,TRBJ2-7,TGTGCCAGCAGCAAAGGGGAAAGGGGCCACTCCTACGAGCAGTACTTC,CASSKGERGHSYEQYF
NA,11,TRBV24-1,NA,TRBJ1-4,TGTGCCACCAGTCAGGCCGAAAAACTGTTTTTT,CATSQAEKLFF
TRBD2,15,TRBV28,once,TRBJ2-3,TGTGCCAGCAGTACACTAGCGGGGGGGGTTAGTACGCAGTATTTT,CASSTLAGGVSTQYF
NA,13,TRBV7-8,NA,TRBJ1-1,TGTGCCAGCAGCCTAGACACGAACACAGAGGCTTTCTTT,CASSLDTNTEAFF
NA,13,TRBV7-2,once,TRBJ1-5,TGTGCCAGCAGCTTAGTGGGAGATCAGCCCCAGCATTTT,CASSLVGDQPQHF
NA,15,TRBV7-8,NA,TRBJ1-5,TGTGCCAGCAGCCCCGGGGTCGGGGGGGATCAGCCCCAGCATTTT,CASSPGVGGDQPQHF
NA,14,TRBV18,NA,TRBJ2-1,TGTGCCAGCTCGCCAGCCGGTTCCCTCAATGAGCAGTTCTTC,CASSPAGSLNEQFF
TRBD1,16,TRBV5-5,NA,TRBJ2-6,TGTGCCAGCAGCTTCCAGGGGGCGTACGGGGCCAACGTCCTGACTTTC,CASSFQGAYGANVLTF
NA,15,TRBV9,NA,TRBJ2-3,TGTGCCAGCAGCGTAGCTGGACTCCTCACAGATACGCAGTATTTT,CASSVAGLLTDTQYF
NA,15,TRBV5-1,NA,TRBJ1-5,TGCGCCAGCAGCCCGGACGGGGAAGGCAATCAGCCCCAGCATTTT,CASSPDGEGNQPQHF
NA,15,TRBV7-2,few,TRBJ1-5,TGTGCCAGCAGCCCGACAGGTGATAGCAATCAGCCCCAGCATTTT,CASSPTGDSNQPQHF
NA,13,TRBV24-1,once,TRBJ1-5,TGTGCCACCAGTGACAGGGACAATCAGCCCCAGCATTTT,CATSDRDNQPQHF
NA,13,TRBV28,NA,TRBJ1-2,TGTGCCAGCACTCCAGGTATTAACTATGGCTACACCTTC,CASTPGINYGYTF
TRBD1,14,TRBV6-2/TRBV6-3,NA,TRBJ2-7,TGTGCCAGCAGTCCCAGGGGGCAGTCCTACGAGCAGTACTTC,CASSPRGQSYEQYF
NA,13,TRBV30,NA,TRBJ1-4,TGTGCCTGGACCTGGGCCACTAATGAAAAACTGTTTTTT,CAWTWATNEKLFF
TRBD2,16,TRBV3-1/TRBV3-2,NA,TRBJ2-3,TGTGCCAGCAGCCATGGTAGGACTAGCGGGATTCACACGCAGTATTTT,CASSHGRTSGIHTQYF
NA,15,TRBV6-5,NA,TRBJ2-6,TGTGCCAGCAGTTACGGGGCCTCTGGGGCCAACGTCCTGACTTTC,CASSYGASGANVLTF